A selection of T cell receptor beta chains follows, all from one sample in a study of T cell clones after liver transplantation. Produced via immunoSEQ multiplex PCR; TCRdb's table is partial and in-frame only. This sample yields more than 95,000 clones, of which approximately 90% are seen a single time; around 0.86% belongs to the top ten. Sequencing was performed on CD4+ T cells from blood, taken 12 months after liver transplant. These receptors were taken from a human patient who received a liver transplant. Among the T cells, some may be from the graft donor. CDR3s include the opening cysteine and the closing phenylalanine or tryptophan. Each record gives: J gene, V gene, clone size, D gene, CDR3 DNA, CDR3 protein. A D gene is named only where the DNA matches it firmly. The size of a clone is reported for some rows only, either as once, few or many, or as a class for expanded clones.

J: TRBJ1-3; V: TRBV9; size: .; D: .; DNA: TGTGCCAGCGGCGGGCTCCCTCTTCCAGGAAACACCATATATTTT; CDR3: CASGGLPLPGNTIYF
J: TRBJ1-2; V: TRBV2; size: .; D: .; DNA: TGTGCCAGCAGGGGGCGAGACTATGGCTACACCTTC; CDR3: CASRGRDYGYTF
J: TRBJ2-7; V: TRBV5-1; size: .; D: .; DNA: TGCGCCAGCAGCTTTCCAGGGGTCGGCTACGAGCAGTACTTC; CDR3: CASSFPGVGYEQYF
J: TRBJ2-1; V: TRBV21-1; size: .; D: .; DNA: TGTGCCAGCATCGGCGAGGCTAGCGGGCTGTCCTACAATGAGCAGTTCTTC; CDR3: CASIGEASGLSYNEQFF
J: TRBJ1-2; V: TRBV18; size: .; D: .; DNA: TGTGCCAGCTCAATACAGGGTGTAGATGGCTACACCTTC; CDR3: CASSIQGVDGYTF
J: TRBJ2-1; V: TRBV4-3; size: .; D: .; DNA: TGCGCCAGCAGCCAACAGTTGTCCTACCCTATTTACAATGAGCAGTTCTTC; CDR3: CASSQQLSYPIYNEQFF
J: TRBJ2-7; V: TRBV19; size: once; D: .; DNA: TGTGCCAGTAGTATGGCAGGGTCCTACGAGCAGTACTTC; CDR3: CASSMAGSYEQYF
J: TRBJ2-1; V: TRBV28; size: .; D: .; DNA: TGTGCCAGCAGCCCCAGCGGAGAGCCCTACAATGAGCAGTTCTTC; CDR3: CASSPSGEPYNEQFF
J: TRBJ2-7; V: TRBV2; size: .; D: TRBD2; DNA: TGTGCCAGCAGGGATAGCGGGGGCTCCTACGAGCAGTACTTC; CDR3: CASRDSGGSYEQYF
J: TRBJ2-1; V: TRBV15; size: .; D: TRBD2; DNA: TGTGCCACCAGCCCGCGTGCGCGGGAGTTTAATGAGCAGTTCTTC; CDR3: CATSPRAREFNEQFF
J: TRBJ1-3; V: TRBV30; size: .; D: .; DNA: TGTGCCTGGAACGATCGGGCGAACTCTGGAAACACCATATATTTT; CDR3: CAWNDRANSGNTIYF
J: TRBJ2-2; V: TRBV12-5; size: .; D: .; DNA: TGTGCTAGTGGGAGTGGGGGCGGGGAGCTGTTTTTT; CDR3: CASGSGGGELFF
J: TRBJ2-1; V: TRBV9; size: .; D: TRBD1; DNA: TGTGCCAGCAGCCCCCGGACAGGTTACAATGAGCAGTTCTTC; CDR3: CASSPRTGYNEQFF
J: TRBJ2-2; V: TRBV30; size: .; D: .; DNA: TGTGCCTGGAGTGTACTTCTGAACACCGGGGAGCTGTTTTTT; CDR3: CAWSVLLNTGELFF
J: TRBJ2-2; V: TRBV19; size: .; D: TRBD2; DNA: TGTGCCAGCCGGATAAGGACTAGCGGATCTAATATGGGCACCGGGGAGCTGTTTTTT; CDR3: CASRIRTSGSNMGTGELFF
J: TRBJ1-3; V: TRBV9; size: .; D: .; DNA: TGTGCCAGCAGCGATCAGGTCTCGGGCTCTGGAAACACCATATATTTT; CDR3: CASSDQVSGSGNTIYF
J: TRBJ1-1; V: TRBV15; size: once; D: .; DNA: TGTGCCACCAGCAGAGCGGCGAACACTGAAGCTTTCTTT; CDR3: CATSRAANTEAFF
J: TRBJ1-3; V: TRBV11-2; size: .; D: TRBD1; DNA: TGTGCCAGCAGCCCCGGGACAGTCTCTGGAAACACCATATATTTT; CDR3: CASSPGTVSGNTIYF
J: TRBJ2-5; V: TRBV7-3; size: once; D: .; DNA: TGTGCCAGCAGCTTAAGAGCCCAAGAGACCCAGTACTTC; CDR3: CASSLRAQETQYF
J: TRBJ1-5; V: TRBV9; size: once; D: .; DNA: TGTGCCAGCAATCAAGACGGTAATCAGCCCCAGCATTTT; CDR3: CASNQDGNQPQHF
J: TRBJ1-1; V: TRBV30; size: .; D: TRBD1; DNA: TGTGCCTGGAGCACGGGGACAGCAAAACCCGAAGCTTTCTTT; CDR3: CAWSTGTAKPEAFF
J: TRBJ2-7; V: TRBV10-3; size: .; D: TRBD2; DNA: TGTGCCATCAGTGAGGAACTAGCGGGCGCTGCCTACGAGCAGTACTTC; CDR3: CAISEELAGAAYEQYF
J: TRBJ1-4; V: TRBV28; size: .; D: .; DNA: TGTGCCAGCAGGTACTCCCGGGACGGCTATGAAAAACTGTTTTTT; CDR3: CASRYSRDGYEKLFF
J: TRBJ1-2; V: TRBV21-1; size: .; D: .; DNA: TGTGCCAGCAGCAAAGCCCAGGTAGGGGGCCCCTATGGCTACACCTTC; CDR3: CASSKAQVGGPYGYTF
J: TRBJ2-3; V: TRBV18; size: .; D: .; DNA: TGTGCCAGCTCACCACCCGGAGGGCCCACAGATACGCAGTATTTT; CDR3: CASSPPGGPTDTQYF
J: TRBJ2-2; V: TRBV18; size: .; D: .; DNA: TGTGCCAGCTCACCCAGAGGGGGATTGCTCACCGGGGAGCTGTTTTTT; CDR3: CASSPRGGLLTGELFF
J: TRBJ2-7; V: TRBV5-1; size: .; D: .; DNA: TGCGCCAGCAGGGGGTCCTACGAGCAGTACTTC; CDR3: CASRGSYEQYF
J: TRBJ2-1; V: TRBV28; size: .; D: TRBD2; DNA: TGTGCCAGCAGTAGAGGGAGGGGTCGCAATGAGCAGTTCTTC; CDR3: CASSRGRGRNEQFF
J: TRBJ2-7; V: TRBV21-1; size: .; D: .; DNA: TGTGCTATTGGGGGAGGCGAGCAGTACTTC; CDR3: CAIGGGEQYF
J: TRBJ2-4; V: TRBV2; size: .; D: .; DNA: TGTGCCAGCAGTGCCCCGGCTAAGCAGGCCAAAAACATTCAGTACTTC; CDR3: CASSAPAKQAKNIQYF
J: TRBJ2-6; V: TRBV5-1; size: once; D: .; DNA: TGCGCCAGCAGCCTAAGGGGTCCTGGGGCCAACGTCCTGACTTTC; CDR3: CASSLRGPGANVLTF
J: TRBJ2-2; V: TRBV7-8; size: .; D: .; DNA: TGTGCCAGCAACCAGGGTGGCACCGGGGAGCTGTTTTTT; CDR3: CASNQGGTGELFF
J: TRBJ1-2; V: TRBV27; size: few; D: .; DNA: TGTGCCAGCAGGACAGACTCGGTATATGGCTACACCTTC; CDR3: CASRTDSVYGYTF
J: TRBJ2-7; V: TRBV5-1; size: .; D: TRBD2; DNA: TGCGCCAGCAGCAAGAGCGGGAGCTCCTACGAGCAGTACTTC; CDR3: CASSKSGSSYEQYF
J: TRBJ1-2; V: TRBV5-1; size: .; D: TRBD1; DNA: TGCGCCAGCAGCTTGGACCTCCTAACAGGGGATGGCTACACCTTC; CDR3: CASSLDLLTGDGYTF
J: TRBJ1-5; V: TRBV30; size: once; D: .; DNA: TGTGCCTGGAGTGAGGGTAGGAGCAATCAGCCCCAGCATTTT; CDR3: CAWSEGRSNQPQHF
J: TRBJ1-2; V: TRBV7-9; size: .; D: TRBD1; DNA: TGTGCCAGCAGCCTAGGGACAGAACTAGGAGGCTACACCTTC; CDR3: CASSLGTELGGYTF
J: TRBJ1-2; V: TRBV10-3; size: .; D: .; DNA: TGTGCCATCAGTGAGTCGGCCAGCTATGGCTACACCTTC; CDR3: CAISESASYGYTF
J: TRBJ1-4; V: TRBV5-1; size: .; D: .; DNA: TGCGCCAGCAGCGGCCAGGGGACTAATGAAAAACTGTTTTTT; CDR3: CASSGQGTNEKLFF
J: TRBJ1-5; V: TRBV2; size: once; D: .; DNA: TGTGCCAGCAGTCCCGGGACGAATCAGCCCCAGCATTTT; CDR3: CASSPGTNQPQHF
J: TRBJ2-1; V: TRBV29-1; size: .; D: TRBD1; DNA: TGCAGCGTTGAAGGGAAGGGGACAGAATCCTACAATGAGCAGTTCTTC; CDR3: CSVEGKGTESYNEQFF